This entry describes one T cell receptor (beta chain). These data originate in a study of blood T cell repertoires in COVID-19. Study-level background: COVID-19 samples collected from the United States, Italy and Spain covered acute and convalescent phases.

The germline V and J ends were trimmed by 4 bases and 5 bases, with 17 bases remaining between them. CDR3 length equals 15 residues. CDR1 is LGHNA, CDR2 YNFKEQ, per germline. The data were produced by immunoSEQ multiplex PCR, yet TCRdb's version contains in-frame clones alone and is incomplete. The data show 50,000 to 75,000 clones, more than 75% seen once. The J gene is TRBJ2-5, the V gene TRBV4-2; maybe TRBD1 (5 bases). The sequence was obtained from a human donor in a cohort sampled during active COVID-19. The sample taken for sequencing was peripheral blood. This chain's CDR3 is CASSPLGRYGETQYF. CDR3 DNA sequence: TGTGCCAGCAGCCCACTGGGGCGTTATGGCGAGACCCAGTACTTC.